This record covers a single T cell receptor beta chain. What it recognizes is unknown. The sample originates from a study of cytomegalovirus exposure and HLA in healthy donors. There are 15 residues in the CDR3. CDR1 SGDLS and CDR2 YYNGEE come from the germline V gene. The ends lost 6 bases at V and 1 base at J; junction bases unmatched: 8. The PCR used 60 Vbeta and 13 Jbeta primers. Assay used: immunoSEQ multiplex PCR; TCRdb lists only in-frame clones, some missing. The data show 150,000 to 180,000 clones, less than 80% seen once. Study-wide results and caveats: The authors later linked a missense DCLRE1C variant to TCR beta V- and J-gene trimming.

The TCR sequence derives from a man aged 25 to 40 in good health and CMV-seronegative. Source material: PBMCs. The chain employs TRBV9 and TRBJ2-3; the match to TRBD2 covers 7 bases. The CDR3 loop is CASKEVSGGTDTQYF. CDR3 nucleotides: TGTGCCAGCAAAGAAGTGAGCGGGGGCACAGATACGCAGTATTTT.